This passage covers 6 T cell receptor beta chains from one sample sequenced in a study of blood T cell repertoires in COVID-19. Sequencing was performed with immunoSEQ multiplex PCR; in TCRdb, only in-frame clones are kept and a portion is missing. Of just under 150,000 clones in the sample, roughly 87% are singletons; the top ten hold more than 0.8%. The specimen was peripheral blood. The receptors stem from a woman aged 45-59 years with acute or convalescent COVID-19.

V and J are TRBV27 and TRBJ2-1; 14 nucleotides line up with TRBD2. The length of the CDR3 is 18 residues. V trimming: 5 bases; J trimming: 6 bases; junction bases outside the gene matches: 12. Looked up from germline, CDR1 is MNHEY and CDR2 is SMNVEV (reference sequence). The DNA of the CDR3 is TGTGCCAGCAGTCCCCTGACTAGCGGGAGGGCCCGAGGCAATGAGCAGTTCTTC. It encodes CASSPLTSGRARGNEQFF.

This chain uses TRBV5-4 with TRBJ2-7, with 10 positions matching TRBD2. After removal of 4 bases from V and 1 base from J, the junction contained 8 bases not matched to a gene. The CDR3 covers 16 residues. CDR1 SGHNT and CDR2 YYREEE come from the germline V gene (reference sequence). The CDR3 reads CASSRSSGRVSYEQYF. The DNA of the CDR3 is TGTGCCAGCAGCCGGAGCAGCGGGAGGGTGTCCTACGAGCAGTACTTC.

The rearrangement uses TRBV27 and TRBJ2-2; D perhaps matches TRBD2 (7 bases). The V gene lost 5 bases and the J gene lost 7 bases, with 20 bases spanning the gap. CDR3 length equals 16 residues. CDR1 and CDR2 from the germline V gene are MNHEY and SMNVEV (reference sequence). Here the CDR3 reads CASSRGGARGSGELFF. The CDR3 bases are TGTGCCAGCAGTAGGGGGGGGGCGCGAGGTAGCGGGGAGCTGTTTTTT.

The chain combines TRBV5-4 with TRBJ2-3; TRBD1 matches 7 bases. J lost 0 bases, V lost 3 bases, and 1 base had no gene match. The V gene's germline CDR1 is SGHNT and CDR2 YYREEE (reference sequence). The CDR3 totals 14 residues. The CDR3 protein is CASSWDRSTDTQYF. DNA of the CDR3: TGTGCCAGCAGCTGGGACAGAAGCACAGATACGCAGTATTTT.

CDR3 sequence: CASSSVGQAVSYEQYF. CDR3 in DNA: TGTGCCAGTAGTTCGGTTGGACAGGCTGTCTCCTACGAGCAGTACTTC. The genes are TRBV19 and TRBJ2-7, with 7 positions matching TRBD1. V lost 5 bases to trimming and J lost 0 bases; unmatched junction nucleotides: 10. This CDR3 region has 16 residues. Per the germline V gene, CDR1 is LNHDA and CDR2 is SQIVND (reference sequence).

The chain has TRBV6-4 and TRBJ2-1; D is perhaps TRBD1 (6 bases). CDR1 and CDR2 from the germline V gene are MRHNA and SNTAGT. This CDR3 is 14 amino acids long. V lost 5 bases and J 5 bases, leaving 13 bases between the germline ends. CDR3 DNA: TGTGCCAGCAGTCAAATCAGGGGTGACAATGAGCAGTTCTTC. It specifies CASSQIRGDNEQFF.